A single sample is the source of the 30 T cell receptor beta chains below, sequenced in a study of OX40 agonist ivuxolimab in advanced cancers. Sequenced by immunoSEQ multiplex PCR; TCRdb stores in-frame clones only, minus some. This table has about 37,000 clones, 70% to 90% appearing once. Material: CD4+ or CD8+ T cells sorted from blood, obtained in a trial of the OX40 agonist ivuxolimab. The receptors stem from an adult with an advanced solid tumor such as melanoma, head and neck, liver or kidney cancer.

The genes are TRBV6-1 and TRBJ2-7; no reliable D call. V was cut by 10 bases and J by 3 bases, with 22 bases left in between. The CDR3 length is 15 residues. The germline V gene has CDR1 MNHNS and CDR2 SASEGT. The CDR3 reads CATQPPGVGYYEQYF. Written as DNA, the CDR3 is TGTGCCACTCAACCGCCGGGCGTCGGTTACTACGAGCAGTACTTC.

Here the CDR3 reads CASTLGLAGTDTQYF. The CDR3 DNA sequence: TGTGCCAGCACACTAGGGCTAGCCGGCACAGATACGCAGTATTTT. The chain links TRBV2 to TRBJ2-3; tentatively, D is TRBD2 (5 bases). The V gene lost 7 bases and the J gene lost 1 base, with 15 bases spanning the gap. CDR1 is SNHLY and CDR2 is FYNNEI in the germline V gene. The CDR3 totals 15 residues.

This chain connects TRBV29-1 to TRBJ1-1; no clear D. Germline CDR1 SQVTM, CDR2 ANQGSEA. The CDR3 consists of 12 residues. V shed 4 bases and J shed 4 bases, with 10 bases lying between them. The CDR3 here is CSVGERGTEAFF. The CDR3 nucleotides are TGCAGCGTTGGTGAGCGGGGCACTGAAGCTTTCTTT.

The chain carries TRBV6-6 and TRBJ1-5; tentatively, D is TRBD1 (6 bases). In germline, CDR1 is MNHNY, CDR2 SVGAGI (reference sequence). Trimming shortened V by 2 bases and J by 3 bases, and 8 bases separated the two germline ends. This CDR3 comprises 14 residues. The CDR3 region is CASSYGDTNQPQHF. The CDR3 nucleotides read TGTGCCAGCAGTTACGGGGACACCAATCAGCCCCAGCATTTT.

The DNA of the CDR3 is TGTGCCAGCAGTTCCGCAGGGCTCTATGGCTACACCTTC. Translated, it gives CASSSAGLYGYTF. This rearrangement joins TRBV27 to TRBJ1-2, with D perhaps TRBD1 (5 bases). Trimming took 4 bases from V and 4 from J, leaving 10 bases between them. Germline V gene data show CDR1 as MNHEY and CDR2 as SMNVEV (reference sequence). The CDR3 has 13 residues.

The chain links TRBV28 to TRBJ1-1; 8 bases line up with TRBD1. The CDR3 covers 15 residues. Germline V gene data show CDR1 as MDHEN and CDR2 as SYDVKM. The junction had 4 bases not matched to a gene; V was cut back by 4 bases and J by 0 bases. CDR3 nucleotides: TGTGCCAGCAGTTCCGGACAGGGAATGAACACTGAAGCTTTCTTT. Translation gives CASSSGQGMNTEAFF.

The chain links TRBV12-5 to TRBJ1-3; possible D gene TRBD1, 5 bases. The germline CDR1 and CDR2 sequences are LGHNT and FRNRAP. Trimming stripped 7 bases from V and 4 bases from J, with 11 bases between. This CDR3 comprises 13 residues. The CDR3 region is CASDSGVGNTIYF. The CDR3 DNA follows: TGTGCTAGTGATTCGGGGGTCGGAAACACCATATATTTT.

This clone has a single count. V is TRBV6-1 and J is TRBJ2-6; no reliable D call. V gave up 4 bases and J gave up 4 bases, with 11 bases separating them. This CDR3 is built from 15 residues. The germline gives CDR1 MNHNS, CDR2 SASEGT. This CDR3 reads CASSGGRTGANVLTF. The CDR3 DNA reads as TGTGCCAGCAGTGGAGGCAGGACCGGGGCCAACGTCCTGACTTTC.

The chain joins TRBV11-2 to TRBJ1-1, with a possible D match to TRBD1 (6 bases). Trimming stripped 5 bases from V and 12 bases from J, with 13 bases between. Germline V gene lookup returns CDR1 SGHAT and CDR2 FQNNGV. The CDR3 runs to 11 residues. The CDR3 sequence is CASSGGGSPFF. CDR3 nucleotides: TGTGCCAGCAGCGGGGGGGGCAGCCCTTTCTTT.

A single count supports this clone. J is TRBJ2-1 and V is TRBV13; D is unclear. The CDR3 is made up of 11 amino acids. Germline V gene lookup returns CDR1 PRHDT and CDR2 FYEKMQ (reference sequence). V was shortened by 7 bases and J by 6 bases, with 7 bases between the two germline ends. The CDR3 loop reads CASMRFNEQFF. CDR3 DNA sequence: TGTGCCAGCATGCGTTTCAATGAGCAGTTCTTC.

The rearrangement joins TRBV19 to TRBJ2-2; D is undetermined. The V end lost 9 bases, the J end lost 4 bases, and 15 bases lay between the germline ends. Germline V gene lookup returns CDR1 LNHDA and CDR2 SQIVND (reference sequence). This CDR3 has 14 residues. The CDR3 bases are TGTGCCAGCCACTCCGCCCGAGGCACCGGGGAGCTGTTTTTT. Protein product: CASHSARGTGELFF.

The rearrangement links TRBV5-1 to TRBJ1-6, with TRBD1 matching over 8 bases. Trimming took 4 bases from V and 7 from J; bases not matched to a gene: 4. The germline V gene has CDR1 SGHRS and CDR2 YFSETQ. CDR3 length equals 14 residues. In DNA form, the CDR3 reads TGCGCCAGCAGCCCAGCAGGGGGCAATTCACCCCTCCACTTT. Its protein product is CASSPAGGNSPLHF.

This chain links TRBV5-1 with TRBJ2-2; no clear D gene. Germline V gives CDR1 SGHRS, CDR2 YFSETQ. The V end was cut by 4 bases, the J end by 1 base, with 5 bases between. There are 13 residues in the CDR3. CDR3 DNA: TGCGCCAGCAGCAACGGGAACACCGGGGAGCTGTTTTTT. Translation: CASSNGNTGELFF.

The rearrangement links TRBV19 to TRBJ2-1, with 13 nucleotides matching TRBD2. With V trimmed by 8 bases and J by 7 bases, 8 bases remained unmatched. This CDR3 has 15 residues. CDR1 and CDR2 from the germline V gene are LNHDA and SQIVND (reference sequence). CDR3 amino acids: CASGKLAGGLNEQFF. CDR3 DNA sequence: TGTGCCAGTGGAAAACTAGCGGGAGGGCTTAATGAGCAGTTCTTC.

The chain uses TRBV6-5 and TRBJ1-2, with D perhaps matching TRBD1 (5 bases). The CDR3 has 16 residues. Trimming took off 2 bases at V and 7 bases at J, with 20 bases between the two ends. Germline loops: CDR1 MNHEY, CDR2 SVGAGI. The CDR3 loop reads CASSYPAALEGVGYTF. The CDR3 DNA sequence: TGTGCCAGCAGTTACCCCGCGGCGCTTGAAGGGGTTGGCTACACCTTC.

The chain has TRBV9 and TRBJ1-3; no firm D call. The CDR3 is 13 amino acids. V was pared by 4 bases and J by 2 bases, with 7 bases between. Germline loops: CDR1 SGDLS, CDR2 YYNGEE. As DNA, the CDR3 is TGTGCCAGCAGCTCCCGAACTGGAAACACCATATATTTT. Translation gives CASSSRTGNTIYF.

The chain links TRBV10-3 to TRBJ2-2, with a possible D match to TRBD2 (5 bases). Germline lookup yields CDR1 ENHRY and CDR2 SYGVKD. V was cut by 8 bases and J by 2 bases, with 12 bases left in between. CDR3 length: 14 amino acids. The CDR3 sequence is CAIAPGLNTGELFF. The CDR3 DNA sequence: TGTGCCATCGCACCCGGACTCAACACCGGGGAGCTGTTTTTT.

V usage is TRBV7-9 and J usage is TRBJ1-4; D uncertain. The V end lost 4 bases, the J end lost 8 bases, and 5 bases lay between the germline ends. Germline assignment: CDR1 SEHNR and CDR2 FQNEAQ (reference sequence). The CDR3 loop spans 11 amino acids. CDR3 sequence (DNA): TGTGCCAGCAGCTCCCAGGAAAAACTGTTTTTT. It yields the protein CASSSQEKLFF.

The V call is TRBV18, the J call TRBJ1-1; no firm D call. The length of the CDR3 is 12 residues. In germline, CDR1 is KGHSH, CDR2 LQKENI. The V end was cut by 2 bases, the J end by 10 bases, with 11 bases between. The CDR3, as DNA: TGTGCCAGCTCACCAGGAACAGACGGAGCTTTCTTT. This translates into CASSPGTDGAFF. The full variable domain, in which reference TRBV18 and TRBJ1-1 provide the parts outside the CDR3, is NAGVMQNPRHLVRRRGQEARLRCSPMKGHSHVYWYRQLPEEGLKFMVYLQKENIIDESGMPKERFSAEFPKEGPSILRIQQVVRGDSAAYFCASSPGTDGAFFGQGTRLTVV.

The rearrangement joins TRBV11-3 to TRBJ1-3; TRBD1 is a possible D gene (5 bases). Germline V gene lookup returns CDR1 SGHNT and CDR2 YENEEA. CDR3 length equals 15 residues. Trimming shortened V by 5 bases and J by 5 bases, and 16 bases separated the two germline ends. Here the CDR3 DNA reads TGTGCCAGCAGCGTTACCCGGGACGAAAGAAACACCATATATTTT. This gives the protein CASSVTRDERNTIYF. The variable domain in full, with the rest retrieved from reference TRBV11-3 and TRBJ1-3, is EAGVVQSPRYKIIEKKQPVAFWCNPISGHNTLYWYLQNLGQGPELLIRYENEEAVDDSQLPKDRFSAERLKGVDSTLKIQPAELGDSAVYLCASSVTRDERNTIYFGEGSWLTVV.

This CDR3 reads CASSVGQPRTDTQYF. The CDR3 region has the DNA TGTGCCAGCAGCGTAGGACAGCCCCGCACAGATACGCAGTATTTT. The chain recombines TRBV9 with TRBJ2-3; weak D call: TRBD1 (5 bases). Trimming cost V 0 bases and J 1 base, with 9 bases left between them. Germline V CDR1 and CDR2: SGDLS, YYNGEE. The CDR3 contains 15 residues.

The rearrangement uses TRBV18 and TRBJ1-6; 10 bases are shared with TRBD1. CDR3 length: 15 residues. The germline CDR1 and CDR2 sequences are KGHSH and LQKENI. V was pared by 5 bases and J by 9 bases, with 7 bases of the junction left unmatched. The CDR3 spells CASSEGQGRSSPLHF. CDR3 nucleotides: TGTGCCAGCTCAGAGGGACAGGGGCGGTCTTCACCCCTCCACTTT. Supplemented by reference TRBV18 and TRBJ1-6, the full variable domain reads NAGVMQNPRHLVRRRGQEARLRCSPMKGHSHVYWYRQLPEEGLKFMVYLQKENIIDESGMPKERFSAEFPKEGPSILRIQQVVRGDSAAYFCASSEGQGRSSPLHFGNGTRLTVT.

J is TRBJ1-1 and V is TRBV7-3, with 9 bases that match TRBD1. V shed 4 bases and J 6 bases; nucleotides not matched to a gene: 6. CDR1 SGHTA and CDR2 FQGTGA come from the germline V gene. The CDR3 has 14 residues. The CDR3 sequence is CASSSQGAAAEAFF. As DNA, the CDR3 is TGTGCCAGCAGCTCACAGGGGGCAGCGGCTGAAGCTTTCTTT. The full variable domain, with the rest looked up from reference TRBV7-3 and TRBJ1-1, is GAGVSQTPSNKVTEKGKYVELRCDPISGHTALYWYRQSLGQGPEFLIYFQGTGAADDSGLPNDRFFAVRPEGSVSTLKIQRTERGDSAVYLCASSSQGAAAEAFFGQGTRLTVV.

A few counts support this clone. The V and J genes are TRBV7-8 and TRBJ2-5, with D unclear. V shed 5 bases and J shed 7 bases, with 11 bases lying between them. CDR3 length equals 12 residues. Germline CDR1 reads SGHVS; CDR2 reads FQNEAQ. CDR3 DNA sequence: TGTGCCAGCAGCCAGAGTATTGGGACCCAGTACTTC. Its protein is CASSQSIGTQYF.

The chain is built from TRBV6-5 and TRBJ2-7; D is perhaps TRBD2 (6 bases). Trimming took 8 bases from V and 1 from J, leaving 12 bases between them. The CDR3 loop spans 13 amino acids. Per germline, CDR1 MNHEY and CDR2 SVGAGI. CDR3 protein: CASWGELSYEQYF. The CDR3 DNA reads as TGTGCCAGCTGGGGGGAACTTTCCTACGAGCAGTACTTC.

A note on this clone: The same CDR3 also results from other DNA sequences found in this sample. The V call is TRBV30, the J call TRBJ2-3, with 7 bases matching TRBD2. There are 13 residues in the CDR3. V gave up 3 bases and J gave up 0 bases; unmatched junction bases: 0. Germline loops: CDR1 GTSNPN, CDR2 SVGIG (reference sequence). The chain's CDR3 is CAWSGGSTDTQYF. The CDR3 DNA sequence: TGTGCCTGGAGCGGGGGGAGCACAGATACGCAGTATTTT.

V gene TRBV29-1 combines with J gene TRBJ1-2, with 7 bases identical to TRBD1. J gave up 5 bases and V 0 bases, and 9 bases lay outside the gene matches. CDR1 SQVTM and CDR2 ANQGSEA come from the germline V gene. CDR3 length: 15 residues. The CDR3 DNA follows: TGCAGCGTTGAAGATGGACCCGGGACAGATTATGGCTACACCTTC. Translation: CSVEDGPGTDYGYTF.

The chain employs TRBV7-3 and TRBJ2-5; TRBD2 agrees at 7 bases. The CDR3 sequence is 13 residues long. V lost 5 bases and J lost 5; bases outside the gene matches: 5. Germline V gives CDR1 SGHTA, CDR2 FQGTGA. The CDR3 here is CASSPTSRETQYF. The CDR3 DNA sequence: TGTGCCAGCAGCCCGACTAGCAGGGAGACCCAGTACTTC.

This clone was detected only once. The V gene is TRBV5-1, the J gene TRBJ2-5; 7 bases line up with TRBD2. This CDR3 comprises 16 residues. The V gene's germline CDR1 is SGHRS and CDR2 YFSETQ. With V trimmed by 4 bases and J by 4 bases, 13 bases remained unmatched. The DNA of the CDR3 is TGCGCCAGCAGCCCCAGCAACGGCGGGAGAACAGAGACCCAGTACTTC. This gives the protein CASSPSNGGRTETQYF.

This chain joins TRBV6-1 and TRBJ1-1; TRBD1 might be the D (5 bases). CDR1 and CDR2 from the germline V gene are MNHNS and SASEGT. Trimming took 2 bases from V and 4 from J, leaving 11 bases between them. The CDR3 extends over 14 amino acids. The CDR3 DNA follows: TGTGCCAGCAGTGAATTGATAGGGGTCACTGAAGCTTTCTTT. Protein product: CASSELIGVTEAFF.